The text below deals with one T cell receptor (beta chain). These data come from a study of cytomegalovirus exposure and HLA in healthy donors. It was with 60 Vbeta and 13 Jbeta primers that the PCR ran. The assay was immunoSEQ multiplex PCR, and TCRdb's table has in-frame clones only and misses some. The sample contains fewer than 250,000 clones, about 76% of which appear only once. The CDR3 covers 15 residues. The germline gives CDR1 SGHTA, CDR2 FQGNSA. V gave up 5 bases and J gave up 2 bases; unmatched junction bases: 6. Sequencing input: PBMCs. This clonotype was obtained from a male donor in good health and CMV-seropositive. The chain joins TRBV7-2 to TRBJ2-7; 10 nucleotides agree with TRBD1. The CDR3, as DNA: TGTGCCAGCAGCCAGACGACAGGGGGCACCTACGAGCAGTACTTC. Protein sequence: CASSQTTGGTYEQYF.